Below, 17 T cell receptor beta chains from the same sample are listed, as sequenced in a study of HIV-infected children after antiretroviral therapy interruption. Stated treatment: PENTA 11 planned treatment interruption arm or continuous ART arm. The TCR library was built from RNA with a 3' RACE protocol and unique molecular identifiers. TCRdb ran MiXCR on the 3' RACE reads and lists one entry per CDR3 protein. The data show tens of thousands of distinct CDR3 sequences, around 4.7% seen once. The sample in question was CD45RA+ CD4+ T cells from PBMCs, pooled from several time points, obtained from a donor given antiretroviral therapy, either interrupted or continuous. Subset in this sample: naive CD4+ CD45RA+ CD45RO- T cells. These receptor sequences come from a pool of human donors with HIV.

This clonotype was found many times. V and J are TRBV27 and TRBJ2-7; 8 bases fit TRBD1. Per the germline V gene, CDR1 is MNHEY and CDR2 is SMNVEV (reference sequence). CDR3 length: 13 amino acids. V was clipped by 7 bases and J by 4 bases; unmatched bases: 6. The CDR3 region is CASKRQGLYEQYF. CDR3 bases: TGTGCCAGCAAGCGACAGGGGTTGTACGAGCAGTACTTC.

Many counts were recorded for this clonotype. This chain joins TRBV3-1 and TRBJ2-2; D is undetermined. CDR3 size: 11 residues. CDR1 LGHDT and CDR2 YNNKEL come from the germline V gene (reference sequence). V was clipped by 1 base and J by 9 bases, with 3 bases between them. The CDR3 nucleotides are TGTGCCAGCAGCCAAGGCTGGGAGCTGTTTTTT. It specifies CASSQGWELFF.

This clonotype was counted many times. The chain couples TRBV2 to TRBJ1-6; possible D gene TRBD1, 5 bases. This CDR3 contains 13 residues. V dropped 1 base and J dropped 14 bases, with 12 bases sitting between them. Germline V gene sequence: CDR1 SNHLY, CDR2 FYNNEI. CDR3 in DNA: TGTGCCAGCAGTGAAGACAGGCCCGGGGCCCTCCACTTT. This sequence encodes CASSEDRPGALHF.

This clonotype was seen many times. The chain recombines TRBV28 with TRBJ2-3; TRBD2 matches at 8 bases. The ends lost 5 bases at V and 0 bases at J; junction bases unmatched: 1. Germline CDR1 reads MDHEN; CDR2 reads SYDVKM. CDR3 size: 14 residues. The CDR3 reads CASSTSGSTDTQYF. The CDR3 DNA is TGTGCCAGCAGTACTAGCGGCAGCACAGATACGCAGTATTTT.

Only a few counts were recorded for this clonotype. This chain uses TRBV20-1 with TRBJ1-1; D call uncertain. Per germline, CDR1 DFQATT and CDR2 SNEGSKA (reference sequence). The V and J ends lost 1 base and 8 bases respectively, with 11 bases between them. The CDR3 runs to 12 residues. This chain's CDR3 is CSARGLSREAFF. CDR3 sequence (DNA): TGCAGTGCTAGAGGTCTGAGTAGGGAAGCTTTCTTT.

Sample share makes this clonotype medium-sized. One end of the junction varies from germline; a read error may be responsible. The chain has TRBV18 and TRBJ2-3; D is unclear. This CDR3 comprises 11 residues. Germline V gene sequence: CDR1 KGHSH, CDR2 LQKENI. The CDR3 DNA follows: TGTGCCACCTCATCCGGAGATACGCAGTATTTT. Translation gives CATSSGDTQYF.

Many counts were recorded for this clonotype. The CDR3 sequence is CASSLGFGYTF. Written as DNA, the CDR3 is TGTGCCAGCAGTTTAGGATTTGGCTACACCTTC. The rearrangement links TRBV28 to TRBJ1-2; D unresolved. CDR1 is MDHEN and CDR2 is SYDVKM in the germline V gene. With 2 bases removed from V and 7 bases from J, the gap between germline ends came to 5 bases. There are 11 residues in the CDR3.

This clonotype was picked up a small number of times. The V and J genes are TRBV20-1 and TRBJ1-1, with 8 positions matching TRBD1. Trimming took 4 bases from V and 0 from J; bases not matched to a gene: 4. Germline CDR1 is DFQATT and CDR2 is SNEGSKA (reference sequence). CDR3 length equals 14 residues. CDR3 sequence: CSATGGGMNTEAFF. CDR3 bases: TGCAGTGCTACAGGGGGCGGCATGAACACTGAAGCTTTCTTT.

The sample holds many counts of this clonotype. The rearrangement joins TRBV20-1 to TRBJ2-3; possible D gene TRBD1, 6 bases. Between the trimmed V and J ends, which lost 6 bases and 1 base, there was a span of 26 bases. The length of the CDR3 is 18 residues. Per germline, CDR1 DFQATT and CDR2 SNEGSKA (reference sequence). This CDR3 reads CSASSLQYQDSGTDTQYF. In DNA, the CDR3 is TGCAGTGCCAGTAGCCTACAGTACCAGGACAGCGGCACAGATACGCAGTATTTT.

This clonotype was counted many times. The genes are TRBV29-1 and TRBJ1-1, with D possibly matching TRBD1 (5 bases). The CDR3 extends over 11 amino acids. V dropped 6 bases and J dropped 7 bases, with 12 bases sitting between them. Germline V lookup: CDR1 SQVTM, CDR2 ANQGSEA. The CDR3 bases are TGCAGCGTGTACAGAACAGGTGAAGCTTTCTTT. Its protein product is CSVYRTGEAFF.

This clonotype was seen repeatedly, ten times or more. The V and J genes are TRBV11-2 and TRBJ1-4; D is possibly TRBD1 (5 bases). V was cut by 5 bases and J by 0 bases, with 16 bases left in between. The CDR3 spans 17 residues. Germline assignment: CDR1 SGHAT and CDR2 FQNNGV. The CDR3 spells CASSPLGQGSTNEKLFF. As DNA, the CDR3 is TGTGCCAGCAGCCCTCTCGGGCAGGGATCAACTAATGAAAAACTGTTTTTT.

This clonotype was counted at least ten times. The V call is TRBV2, the J call TRBJ1-2; no definite D call. The CDR3 contains 14 residues. V shed 0 bases and J shed 4 bases, with 9 bases lying between them. Germline V gene data show CDR1 as SNHLY and CDR2 as FYNNEI. The CDR3 DNA is TGTGCCAGCAGTGAAGCAGGAGGTATCTATGGCTACACCTTC. Protein sequence: CASSEAGGIYGYTF.

The rearrangement links TRBV9 to TRBJ2-3; TRBD2 aligns across 7 bases. This CDR3 comprises 15 residues. Germline values: CDR1 SGDLS, CDR2 YYNGEE. V was clipped by 4 bases and J by 5 bases; unmatched bases: 10. CDR3 coding DNA: TGTGCCAGCAGCTCGCGACTAGCCGCGGGAGATACGCAGTATTTT. Its protein is CASSSRLAAGDTQYF.

There are many counts of this clonotype. The chain employs TRBV7-3 and TRBJ1-1, with 7 bases fitting TRBD1. Germline V gene data show CDR1 as SGHTA and CDR2 as FQGTGA. V lost 4 bases, J lost 4 bases, and 6 bases stayed unmatched. The CDR3 covers 14 residues. CDR3 coding DNA: TGTGCCAGCAGCTCCACAGGGGTGAGCACTGAAGCTTTCTTT. It encodes CASSSTGVSTEAFF.

This clonotype came up many times. The genes are TRBV15 and TRBJ2-3, with D tentatively TRBD2 (5 bases). The ends were cut back, 5 bases at V and 8 bases at J, with 8 bases in the middle. The CDR3 has 11 amino acids. Germline loops: CDR1 LNHNV, CDR2 YYDKDF (reference sequence). Here the CDR3 reads CATSGAATQYF. The CDR3 DNA reads TGTGCCACCAGCGGAGCGGCTACGCAGTATTTT.

This clonotype was seen many times. CDR3 sequence reads: CSASRPPTNEKLFF. In DNA form, the CDR3 reads TGCAGTGCTAGTAGGCCGCCCACTAATGAAAAACTGTTTTTT. The chain combines TRBV20-1 with TRBJ1-4; D call uncertain. V was pared by 3 bases and J by 2 bases, with 10 bases between. This CDR3 comprises 14 residues. Looked up from germline, CDR1 is DFQATT and CDR2 is SNEGSKA (reference sequence).

In this sample, this clonotype turned up many times. J is TRBJ2-5 and V is TRBV7-2; TRBD2 agrees at 9 bases. Unmatched junction bases numbered 4, after V lost 0 bases and J lost 2 bases. CDR3 size: 16 residues. Germline loops: CDR1 SGHTA, CDR2 FQGNSA. In DNA, the CDR3 is TGTGCCAGCAGCTTAGCTAGCGGGGGCGGTCAAGAGACCCAGTACTTC. It translates to CASSLASGGGQETQYF.